Below, 20 T cell receptor beta chains from the same sample are listed, as sequenced in a study of identical twins. TCRdb recomputed calls from the 5' RACE reads with MiXCR, one row per CDR3 protein. The repertoire holds approximately 700,000 distinct CDR3 sequences, with about 18% as singletons. The same data also went into a second study, on T cells expressing NK-cell markers.

What was sequenced was PBMCs. The receptor set was obtained from a woman under 30 in good health.

The CDR3 spells CASSMGAVQETQYF. For the CDR3, the DNA is TGCGCCAGCAGTATGGGAGCGGTCCAAGAGACCCAGTACTTC. The chain couples TRBV5-1 to TRBJ2-5; D is perhaps TRBD2 (5 bases). The CDR3 covers 14 residues. CDR1 is SGHRS and CDR2 is YFSETQ in the germline V gene. The ends were cut back, 5 bases at V and 1 base at J, with 12 bases in the middle.

This chain links TRBV11-2 with TRBJ2-2; 10 nucleotides match TRBD2. Germline V gives CDR1 SGHAT, CDR2 FQNNGV. J lost 7 bases, V lost 1 base, and 12 bases had no gene match. The CDR3 covers 18 residues. CDR3 region: CASSLVLLAGRYGGELFF. The CDR3 DNA is TGTGCCAGCAGCTTAGTTTTACTAGCGGGACGATATGGCGGGGAGCTGTTTTTT.

This clonotype was counted many times. In DNA, the CDR3 is TGTGCCAGCAGCTTCCGAGCGGGGTCCTACAATGAGCAGTTCTTC. The encoded protein is CASSFRAGSYNEQFF. The rearrangement uses TRBV11-3 and TRBJ2-1; 7 bases map to TRBD2. The ends lost 3 bases at V and 1 base at J; junction bases unmatched: 3. Germline V gene data show CDR1 as SGHNT and CDR2 as YENEEA. CDR3 size: 15 residues.

The V and J genes are TRBV9 and TRBJ1-1, with D maybe TRBD1 (5 bases). The CDR3 is made up of 16 amino acids. The V and J ends lost 0 bases and 3 bases respectively, with 15 bases between them. Per germline, CDR1 SGDLS and CDR2 YYNGEE. The CDR3 nucleotides read TGTGCCAGCAGCGTAGGCACTATAGGGACTTACACTGAAGCTTTCTTT. It translates to CASSVGTIGTYTEAFF.

This clonotype was counted a few times. The gene calls are TRBV7-2 and TRBJ2-1; no clear D gene. V was cut by 5 bases and J by 9 bases, with 17 bases left in between. The CDR3 length is 14 residues. The germline V gene has CDR1 SGHTA and CDR2 FQGNSA. The CDR3 loop reads CASSPRTGRPEQFF. Written as DNA, the CDR3 is TGTGCCAGCAGCCCAAGGACCGGCCGGCCTGAGCAGTTCTTC.

This chain links TRBV6-4 with TRBJ2-3; D is tentatively TRBD1 or TRBD2 (6 bases each). CDR1 and CDR2 from the germline V gene are MRHNA and SNTAGT. The length of the CDR3 is 14 residues. V was shortened by 6 bases and J by 4 bases, with 14 bases between the two germline ends. CDR3 loop: CASRKEGGADTQYF. CDR3 sequence (DNA): TGTGCCAGCAGGAAAGAGGGGGGCGCAGATACGCAGTATTTT.

This clonotype has more than one count but fewer than ten. This sequence joins TRBV20-1 and TRBJ1-2, with unresolved D. Germline V CDR1 and CDR2: DFQATT, SNEGSKA (reference sequence). V was shortened by 6 bases and J by 0 bases, with 11 bases between the two germline ends. The CDR3 length is 13 residues. This CDR3 is CSAIPRTNYGYTF. CDR3 nucleotide sequence: TGCAGTGCCATCCCTCGGACTAACTATGGCTACACCTTC.

The chain has TRBV20-1 and TRBJ1-1, with 7 bases identical to TRBD1. The CDR3 consists of 12 residues. Germline CDR1 and CDR2: DFQATT and SNEGSKA (reference sequence). V lost 5 bases, J lost 7 bases, and 7 bases stayed unmatched. The CDR3 reads CSARRRQGEAFF. DNA for the CDR3: TGCAGTGCTCGACGGAGACAGGGTGAAGCTTTCTTT.

This clonotype was counted only a few times. This chain links TRBV5-5 with TRBJ2-5, with D unresolved. V lost 0 bases and J 1 base, leaving 7 bases between the germline ends. The CDR3 runs to 14 residues. Germline CDR1 is SGHKS and CDR2 is YYEKEE (reference sequence). The CDR3 region is CASSLEQLQETQYF. The CDR3 region has the DNA TGTGCCAGCAGCTTGGAACAGCTCCAAGAGACCCAGTACTTC.

J is TRBJ2-1 and V is TRBV5-1; 11 bases are shared with TRBD2. J was trimmed by 8 bases and V by 3 bases; bases with no gene match: 10. The CDR3 consists of 16 residues. Germline CDR1 and CDR2: SGHRS and YFSETQ. The CDR3 region has the DNA TGCGCCAGCAGCTCGCGGGGACTAGCGGTGAGGTATGAGCAGTTCTTC. This gives the protein CASSSRGLAVRYEQFF.

The genes are TRBV11-3 and TRBJ2-2; 8 bases fit TRBD2. CDR1 and CDR2 from the germline V gene are SGHNT and YENEEA. The CDR3 is 14 residues long. Unmatched junction bases numbered 0, after V lost 0 bases and J lost 6 bases. The CDR3 sequence is CASSLDGRAGELFF. CDR3 DNA: TGTGCCAGCAGCTTAGACGGGAGGGCCGGGGAGCTGTTTTTT.

The chain uses TRBV12-5 and TRBJ2-1; D is ambiguous. V was trimmed by 9 bases and J by 6 bases, leaving 12 bases between them. Germline CDR1 LGHNT, CDR2 FRNRAP. The length of the CDR3 is 12 residues. The CDR3 bases are TGTGCTAGCGCTTCGTACCGCAATGAGCAGTTCTTC. This codes for CASASYRNEQFF.

The chain recombines TRBV7-9 with TRBJ1-1; the match to TRBD1 covers 11 bases. The J segment lost 4 bases and the V segment lost 5 bases, leaving 3 bases of the junction unmatched. Looked up from germline, CDR1 is SEHNR and CDR2 is FQNEAQ (reference sequence). The CDR3 is made up of 14 amino acids. CDR3 in DNA: TGTGCCAGCAGCGGACAGGGGGCGGTCACTGAAGCTTTCTTT. Amino acids: CASSGQGAVTEAFF.

This chain links TRBV6-1 with TRBJ1-6; TRBD1 matches 7 bases. The CDR3 runs 16 residues. The ends lost 1 base at V and 4 bases at J; junction bases unmatched: 4. In germline, CDR1 is MNHNS, CDR2 SASEGT. CDR3 residues: CASSEGGTVYNSPLHF. The CDR3 nucleotides read TGTGCCAGCAGTGAAGGAGGGACAGTTTATAATTCACCCCTCCACTTT.

This rearrangement joins TRBV6-1 to TRBJ2-1, with D possibly being TRBD2 (6 bases). Between the trimmed V and J ends, which lost 5 bases and 6 bases, there was a span of 17 bases. This CDR3 region has 15 residues. Per germline, CDR1 MNHNS and CDR2 SASEGT. In DNA, the CDR3 is TGTGCCAGCAGTACCCGGGACCGGGGGACCAATGAGCAGTTCTTC. It codes for CASSTRDRGTNEQFF.

This chain uses TRBV20-1 with TRBJ1-2; TRBD1 matches 12 bases. J gave up 3 bases and V 6 bases, and 8 bases lay outside the gene matches. There are 15 residues in the CDR3. Germline V gives CDR1 DFQATT, CDR2 SNEGSKA (reference sequence). The CDR3 coding sequence is TGCAGTGCAAACGCCGGGACAGGGGGCGACTATGGCTACACCTTC. The encoded protein is CSANAGTGGDYGYTF.

The chain links TRBV7-2 to TRBJ2-4; D remains unclear. CDR1 and CDR2 (germline): SGHTA, FQGNSA. V was shortened by 6 bases and J by 0 bases, with 6 bases between the two germline ends. CDR3 length equals 13 residues. The CDR3: CASRSLAKNIQYF. CDR3 nucleotides: TGTGCCAGCAGGAGCTTAGCCAAAAACATTCAGTACTTC.

This clonotype was seen only a few times. The J gene is TRBJ2-1, the V gene TRBV13; TRBD2 matches 9 bases. CDR3 length: 15 amino acids. CDR1 and CDR2 from the germline V gene are PRHDT and FYEKMQ (reference sequence). The ends lost 2 bases at V and 5 bases at J; junction bases unmatched: 4. This chain's CDR3 is CASSLILAGDNEQFF. CDR3 nucleotides: TGTGCCAGCAGCTTAATACTAGCGGGTGACAATGAGCAGTTCTTC.

This rearrangement joins TRBV5-1 to TRBJ1-4; D is uncertain. Germline V gives CDR1 SGHRS, CDR2 YFSETQ. The CDR3 extends over 19 amino acids. V was shortened by 1 base and J by 3 bases, with 22 bases between the two germline ends. The CDR3 sequence: CASSLLGRLTTTANEKLFF. CDR3 DNA: TGCGCCAGCAGCTTGCTGGGGAGACTGACGACGACGGCTAATGAAAAACTGTTTTTT.

The chain couples TRBV6-5 to TRBJ2-1; 13 bases line up with TRBD2. The junction had 0 bases not matched to a gene; V was cut back by 2 bases and J by 2 bases. This CDR3 is 16 amino acids long. CDR1 MNHEY and CDR2 SVGAGI come from the germline V gene. In DNA form, the CDR3 reads TGTGCCAGCAGTTACACTAGCGGGGGGGCCTACAATGAGCAGTTCTTC. This gives the protein CASSYTSGGAYNEQFF.